This T cell receptor (beta chain) comes out of a study of cytomegalovirus exposure and HLA in healthy donors. Study details: Both the 120 validation repertoires and the approximately 620 first-cohort repertoires used the same platform, as reported by a later analysis. Notes on the study in general: Some TCR beta chains (around 180 of them) were listed as cytomegalovirus-associated.

The table came from immunoSEQ multiplex PCR; TCRdb's copy has only in-frame clones and leaves some out. The data contain approximately 71,000 clones, about 95% of them singletons. This CDR3 comprises 19 residues. The V segment lost 6 bases and the J segment 5 bases; nucleotides outside the gene matches: 20. Germline-derived CDR1 and CDR2 are MNHEY and SMNVEV (reference sequence). Regarding this clone: The antigen remains unidentified.

The TCR sequence derives from a woman aged 18-29 years in good health and CMV-seronegative. V usage is TRBV27 and J usage is TRBJ2-1, with 9 bases that match TRBD1. The specimen was PBMCs. The CDR3 coding sequence is TGTGCCAGCAGCTTAACCGGGACAGGGTATCAGCTGGTCGACAATGAGCAGTTCTTC. Translating gives CASSLTGTGYQLVDNEQFF.